Below are 26 T cell receptor beta chains sequenced from a single sample in a study of blood T cell repertoires in COVID-19. The table came from immunoSEQ multiplex PCR; TCRdb's copy has only in-frame clones and leaves some out. The data show about 150,000 clones, under 85% seen once. Sequences were obtained from peripheral blood. The receptors were gathered from a man aged 55 to 69 with COVID-19, enrolled during active disease.

CDR3: CASSLRPGLQGAKNIQYF. The CDR3 region has the DNA TGTGCCAGCAGCTTGAGGCCCGGCTTACAGGGAGCCAAAAACATTCAGTACTTC. The V call is TRBV5-4, the J call TRBJ2-4; tentative D call: TRBD1 (6 bases). Trimming removed 1 base at V and 0 bases at J, with 17 bases between. This CDR3 has 18 residues. Germline-derived CDR1 and CDR2 are SGHNT and YYREEE (reference sequence). Together with reference TRBV5-4 and TRBJ2-4, the CDR3 gives the full variable domain: ETGVTQSPTHLIKTRGQQVTLRCSSQSGHNTVSWYQQALGQGPQFIFQYYREEENGRGNFPPRFSGLQFPNYSSELNVNALELDDSALYLCASSLRPGLQGAKNIQYFGAGTRLSVL.

This clone was counted once. The CDR3 DNA reads as TGTGCCAGCAGCCCCGCTTGGGAGGGGTCCTACAATGAGCAGTTCTTC. Translating it yields CASSPAWEGSYNEQFF. The chain joins TRBV3-1 (or the pseudogene TRBV3-2) to TRBJ2-1; 7 nucleotides align to TRBD2. CDR1 and CDR2 (germline): LGHDT, YNNKEL (reference sequence). The V segment lost 4 bases and the J segment 1 base; nucleotides outside the gene matches: 7. This CDR3 has 16 amino acids.

The chain recombines TRBV19 with TRBJ2-1; the D gene is possibly TRBD2 (5 bases). Germline assignment: CDR1 LNHDA and CDR2 SQIVND (reference sequence). CDR3 length: 15 amino acids. V lost 3 bases to trimming and J lost 3 bases, with 12 bases between them. CDR3 protein: CASSIEGGYYNEQFF. The CDR3, as DNA: TGTGCCAGTAGTATCGAGGGCGGGTACTACAATGAGCAGTTCTTC.

This clone was detected only once. The chain links TRBV6-5 to TRBJ1-4, with D maybe TRBD1 (5 bases). Germline V gives CDR1 MNHEY, CDR2 SVGAGI. The CDR3 is made up of 15 amino acids. Between the trimmed V and J ends, which lost 8 bases and 4 bases, there was a span of 17 bases. In DNA form, the CDR3 reads TGTGCCAGCCGTCGGCAGGGATCGGTTAATGAAAAACTGTTTTTT. Translated, it gives CASRRQGSVNEKLFF.

The rearrangement uses TRBV10-2 and TRBJ2-1; D is ambiguous. The CDR3 extends over 12 amino acids. Germline lookup yields CDR1 WSHSY and CDR2 SAAADI. V was clipped by 8 bases and J by 5 bases, with 10 bases between them. CDR3 DNA sequence: TGCGCCAGCGCAAAGCAGGACAATGAGCAGTTCTTC. Amino acid sequence: CASAKQDNEQFF.

The rearrangement uses TRBV24-1 and TRBJ1-2; no firm D call. Germline V lookup: CDR1 KGHDR, CDR2 SFDVKD. The CDR3 is made up of 11 amino acids. Trimming took 4 bases from V and 6 from J, leaving 5 bases between them. The DNA of the CDR3 is TGTGCCACCAGTGACCGGGATGGCTACACCTTC. It yields the protein CATSDRDGYTF.

This chain joins TRBV4-2 and TRBJ2-7; 10 bases map to TRBD2. Germline values: CDR1 LGHNA, CDR2 YNFKEQ. V lost 0 bases and J lost 3; bases outside the gene matches: 11. The CDR3 extends over 18 amino acids. This CDR3 is CASSQDNARASGSYEQYF. DNA for the CDR3: TGTGCCAGCAGCCAAGATAACGCTCGGGCTAGCGGGAGCTACGAGCAGTACTTC.

The chain has TRBV28 and TRBJ1-5; 7 nucleotides line up with TRBD1. This CDR3 comprises 16 residues. In germline, CDR1 is MDHEN, CDR2 SYDVKM. The V and J ends lost 5 bases and 4 bases, in that order; junction bases with no gene match: 11. The CDR3 region is CASSPNIQGSNQPQHF. The CDR3 DNA follows: TGTGCCAGCAGTCCGAATATACAGGGGTCAAATCAGCCCCAGCATTTT.

The chain uses TRBV19 and TRBJ2-1, with D tentatively TRBD2 (6 bases). The CDR3 runs to 14 residues. Germline CDR1 is LNHDA and CDR2 is SQIVND (reference sequence). With 1 base removed from V and 6 bases from J, the gap between germline ends came to 10 bases. The CDR3 protein is CASSIGQGGNEQFF. The CDR3 DNA sequence: TGTGCCAGTAGTATAGGTCAGGGAGGCAATGAGCAGTTCTTC.

This chain links TRBV13 with TRBJ2-7, with 11 nucleotides matching TRBD2. V lost 4 bases and J lost 2; bases outside the gene matches: 13. The CDR3 length is 18 residues. The germline CDR1 and CDR2 sequences are PRHDT and FYEKMQ (reference sequence). CDR3 region: CASSSGGILGLAAYEQYF. The DNA for the CDR3 is TGTGCCAGCAGCTCCGGGGGAATATTGGGACTAGCGGCCTACGAGCAGTACTTC.

The chain couples TRBV29-1 to TRBJ2-2, with a possible D match to TRBD1 (6 bases). V gave up 5 bases and J gave up 1 base, with 20 bases separating them. CDR1 and CDR2 from the germline V gene are SQVTM and ANQGSEA. This CDR3 comprises 17 residues. The CDR3 region is CSVFLLRGLRNTGELFF. CDR3 sequence (DNA): TGCAGCGTTTTCCTTCTCAGGGGCTTGAGGAACACCGGGGAGCTGTTTTTT.

The chain carries TRBV7-9 and TRBJ1-1; perhaps TRBD1 as D (5 bases). The germline gives CDR1 SEHNR, CDR2 FQNEAQ (reference sequence). CDR3 length: 15 amino acids. Trimming cost V 0 bases and J 5 bases, with 13 bases left between them. The CDR3 spells CASSLAAGGRTEAFF. The CDR3 DNA follows: TGTGCCAGCAGCTTAGCAGCGGGGGGGAGGACTGAAGCTTTCTTT.

The V call is TRBV4-2, the J call TRBJ1-4; D ambiguous. V was shortened by 1 base and J by 0 bases, with 15 bases between the two germline ends. The germline CDR1 and CDR2 sequences are LGHNA and YNFKEQ. The CDR3 covers 18 residues. The CDR3 sequence is CASSQAFRGFATNEKLFF. The CDR3 DNA is TGTGCCAGCAGCCAAGCTTTCCGCGGATTCGCAACTAATGAAAAACTGTTTTTT.

This chain uses TRBV7-3 with TRBJ2-2, with TRBD2 identical over 9 bases. Germline assignment: CDR1 SGHTA and CDR2 FQGTGA. The CDR3 covers 16 residues. The V and J ends lost 1 base and 6 bases, in that order; junction bases with no gene match: 6. CDR3: CASSLNSGGIAGELFF. The CDR3 DNA reads TGTGCCAGCAGCTTAAACAGCGGGGGGATAGCCGGGGAGCTGTTTTTT.

This chain uses TRBV7-3 with TRBJ2-5; TRBD2 matches 7 bases. Germline V lookup: CDR1 SGHTA, CDR2 FQGTGA. This CDR3 has 15 amino acids. Germline trimming cut 2 bases from V and 5 bases from J; bases unmatched to any gene: 8. CDR3 residues: CASSLAGDGEETQYF. The CDR3 DNA follows: TGTGCCAGCAGCTTAGCGGGAGACGGGGAGGAGACCCAGTACTTC.

V usage is TRBV6-5 and J usage is TRBJ2-2; 9 bases are a match to TRBD1. Unmatched junction bases numbered 7, after V lost 7 bases and J lost 7 bases. Germline loops: CDR1 MNHEY, CDR2 SVGAGI. The CDR3 extends over 14 amino acids. The CDR3 coding sequence is TGTGCCAGCACCGCACAGGGGGCCAACGGGGAGCTGTTTTTT. This sequence encodes CASTAQGANGELFF.

This rearrangement joins TRBV6-5 to TRBJ1-5, with D unclear. With 7 bases removed from V and 7 bases from J, the gap between germline ends came to 17 bases. Germline loops: CDR1 MNHEY, CDR2 SVGAGI. The CDR3 length is 14 residues. CDR3 nucleotides: TGTGCCAGCACGGGGATAAGAGGGAACCAGCCCCAGCATTTT. It is translated as CASTGIRGNQPQHF.

CDR3 sequence reads: CASSQSTLGQGRGTNEKLFF. The CDR3 DNA is TGCGCCAGCAGCCAATCCACCCTGGGACAGGGGCGGGGCACTAATGAAAAACTGTTTTTT. V usage is TRBV4-3 and J usage is TRBJ1-4; 10 positions match TRBD1. Germline V gene lookup returns CDR1 LGHNA and CDR2 YSLEER. Trimming cost V 2 bases and J 2 bases; bases outside gene matches: 14. The CDR3 extends over 20 amino acids.

The genes are TRBV28 and TRBJ1-4; D might be TRBD1 (5 bases). The CDR3 length is 14 residues. The ends were cut back, 6 bases at V and 8 bases at J, with 16 bases in the middle. Germline assignment: CDR1 MDHEN and CDR2 SYDVKM. The CDR3 is CASSYGGGKEKLFF. CDR3 DNA: TGTGCCAGCAGCTATGGGGGGGGGAAGGAAAAACTGTTTTTT.

V is TRBV19 and J is TRBJ1-5; 9 nucleotides agree with TRBD1. The ends lost 3 bases at V and 7 bases at J; junction bases unmatched: 4. This CDR3 comprises 14 residues. Germline CDR1 and CDR2: LNHDA and SQIVND (reference sequence). CDR3 bases: TGTGCCAGTAGTATCCCGACAGGGGGGCAGCCCCAGCATTTT. Protein sequence: CASSIPTGGQPQHF.

Details on this clone: Other DNA sequences in this specimen translate into the identical CDR3. The genes are TRBV19 and TRBJ2-2; TRBD1 matches at 8 bases. Germline values: CDR1 LNHDA, CDR2 SQIVND (reference sequence). The CDR3 covers 15 residues. V shed 5 bases, J shed 2 bases, and the junction held 4 bases outside the gene matches. CDR3 amino acids: CASSPTGVNTGELFF. Here the CDR3 DNA reads TGTGCCAGTAGTCCGACAGGGGTCAACACCGGGGAGCTGTTTTTT.

This rearrangement joins TRBV19 to TRBJ1-5, with D perhaps TRBD1 (6 bases). Trimming removed 0 bases at V and 4 bases at J, with 16 bases between. The V gene's germline CDR1 is LNHDA and CDR2 SQIVND (reference sequence). The CDR3 consists of 17 residues. CDR3 in DNA: TGTGCCAGTAGTATAGACGCGAACAGGGCACGGAATCAGCCCCAGCATTTT. Protein: CASSIDANRARNQPQHF. Full variable domain (outside the CDR3, taken from reference TRBV19 and TRBJ1-5): DGGITQSPKYLFRKEGQNVTLSCEQNLNHDAMYWYRQDPGQGLRLIYYSQIVNDFQKGDIAEGYSVSREKKESFPLTVTSAQKNPTAFYLCASSIDANRARNQPQHFGDGTRLSIL.

This chain connects TRBV11-2 to TRBJ1-5; D is ambiguous. The CDR3 covers 14 residues. The V and J ends lost 7 bases and 6 bases respectively, with 16 bases between them. Per the germline V gene, CDR1 is SGHAT and CDR2 is FQNNGV. The CDR3 region is CASTRRRVGQPQHF. The CDR3 DNA is TGTGCCAGCACGCGGCGGAGGGTGGGTCAGCCCCAGCATTTT.

The V and J genes are TRBV14 and TRBJ2-5; 8 bases match TRBD2. V gave up 1 base and J gave up 5 bases; unmatched junction bases: 6. The CDR3 covers 15 residues. The V gene's germline CDR1 is SGHDN and CDR2 FVKESK. As DNA, the CDR3 is TGTGCCAGCAGCCAAGTGGCGGGAGGCGGGGAGACCCAGTACTTC. Its protein product is CASSQVAGGGETQYF.

The chain couples TRBV19 to TRBJ2-3; D perhaps matches TRBD2 (6 bases). The V end lost 3 bases, the J end lost 0 bases, and 7 bases lay between the germline ends. This CDR3 comprises 14 residues. Germline V lookup: CDR1 LNHDA, CDR2 SQIVND (reference sequence). The DNA for the CDR3 is TGTGCCAGTAGTATCGGGACTAGCACAGATACGCAGTATTTT. It is translated as CASSIGTSTDTQYF.

V gene TRBV9 combines with J gene TRBJ1-1; maybe TRBD1 (5 bases). CDR3 length: 15 residues. Germline lookup yields CDR1 SGDLS and CDR2 YYNGEE. V lost 4 bases, J lost 5 bases, and 18 bases lay in between. Here the CDR3 DNA reads TGTGCCAGCAGCACAAAACTCACAGGCGAAACTGAAGCTTTCTTT. The encoded protein is CASSTKLTGETEAFF.